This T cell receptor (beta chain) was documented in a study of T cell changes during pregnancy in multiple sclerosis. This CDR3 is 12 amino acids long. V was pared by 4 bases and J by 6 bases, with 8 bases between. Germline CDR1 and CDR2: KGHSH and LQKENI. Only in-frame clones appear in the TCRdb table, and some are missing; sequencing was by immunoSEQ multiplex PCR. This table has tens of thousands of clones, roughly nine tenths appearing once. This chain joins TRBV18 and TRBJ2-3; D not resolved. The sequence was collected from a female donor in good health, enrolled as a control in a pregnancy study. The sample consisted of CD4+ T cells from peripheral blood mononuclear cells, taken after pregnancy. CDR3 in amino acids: CASSLREDTQYF. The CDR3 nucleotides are TGTGCCAGCTCACTAAGAGAGGATACGCAGTATTTT.